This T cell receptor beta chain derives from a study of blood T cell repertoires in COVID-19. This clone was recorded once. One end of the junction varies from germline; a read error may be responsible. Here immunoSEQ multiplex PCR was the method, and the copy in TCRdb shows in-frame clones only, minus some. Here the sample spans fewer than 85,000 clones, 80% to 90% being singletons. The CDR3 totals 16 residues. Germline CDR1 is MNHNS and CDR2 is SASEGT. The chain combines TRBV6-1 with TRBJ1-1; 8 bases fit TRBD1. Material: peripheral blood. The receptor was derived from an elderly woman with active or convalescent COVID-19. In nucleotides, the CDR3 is TGTGCCAGCAGTCAAGCCGGACAGGGCACGAACACTGAAGCTTTCTTT. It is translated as CASSQAGQGTNTEAFF.